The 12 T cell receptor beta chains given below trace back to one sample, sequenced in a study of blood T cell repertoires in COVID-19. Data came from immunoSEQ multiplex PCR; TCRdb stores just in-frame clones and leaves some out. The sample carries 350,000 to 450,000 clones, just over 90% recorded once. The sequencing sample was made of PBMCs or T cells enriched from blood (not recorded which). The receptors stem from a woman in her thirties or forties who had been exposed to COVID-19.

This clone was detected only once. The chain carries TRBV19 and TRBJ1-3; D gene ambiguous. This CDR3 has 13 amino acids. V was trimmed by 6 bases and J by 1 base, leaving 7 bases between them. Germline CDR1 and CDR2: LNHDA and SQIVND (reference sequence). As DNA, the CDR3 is TGTGCCAGTAGGGAACTATCTGGAAACACCATATATTTT. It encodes CASRELSGNTIYF.

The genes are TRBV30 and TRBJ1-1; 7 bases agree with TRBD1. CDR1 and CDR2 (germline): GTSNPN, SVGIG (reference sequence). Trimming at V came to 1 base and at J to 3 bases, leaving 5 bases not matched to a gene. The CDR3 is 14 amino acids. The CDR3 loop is CAWSGGQLYTEAFF. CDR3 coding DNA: TGTGCCTGGAGTGGGGGACAGTTGTACACTGAAGCTTTCTTT. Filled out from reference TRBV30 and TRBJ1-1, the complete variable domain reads SQTIHQWPATLVQPVGSPLSLECTVEGTSNPNLYWYRQAAGRGLQLLFYSVGIGQISSEVPQNLSASRPQDRQFILSSKKLLLSDSGFYLCAWSGGQLYTEAFFGQGTRLTVV.

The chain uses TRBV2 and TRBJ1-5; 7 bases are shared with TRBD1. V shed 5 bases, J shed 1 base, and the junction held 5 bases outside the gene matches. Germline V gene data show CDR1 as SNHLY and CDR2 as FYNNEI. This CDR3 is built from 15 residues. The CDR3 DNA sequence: TGTGCCAGCAGTTCGGACAGGCCAAGCAATCAGCCCCAGCATTTT. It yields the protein CASSSDRPSNQPQHF.

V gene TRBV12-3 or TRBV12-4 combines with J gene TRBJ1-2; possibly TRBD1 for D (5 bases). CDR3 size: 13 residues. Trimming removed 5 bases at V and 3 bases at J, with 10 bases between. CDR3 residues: CASSRGSYYGYTF. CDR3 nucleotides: TGTGCCAGCAGTCGGGGGTCTTACTATGGCTACACCTTC.

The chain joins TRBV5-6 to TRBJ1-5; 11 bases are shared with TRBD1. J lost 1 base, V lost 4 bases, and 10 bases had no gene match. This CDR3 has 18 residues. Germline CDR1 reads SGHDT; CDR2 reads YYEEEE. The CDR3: CASSLRTGGVGSNQPQHF. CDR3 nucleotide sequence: TGTGCCAGCAGCCTTAGGACAGGGGGCGTTGGGAGCAATCAGCCCCAGCATTTT.

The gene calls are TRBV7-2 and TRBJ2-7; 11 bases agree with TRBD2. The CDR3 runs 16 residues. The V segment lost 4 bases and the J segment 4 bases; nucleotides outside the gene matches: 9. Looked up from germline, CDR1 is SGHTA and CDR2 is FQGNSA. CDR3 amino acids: CASSSFSGTSGYEQYF. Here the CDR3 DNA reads TGTGCCAGCAGCTCGTTCTCCGGGACTAGCGGATACGAGCAGTACTTC.

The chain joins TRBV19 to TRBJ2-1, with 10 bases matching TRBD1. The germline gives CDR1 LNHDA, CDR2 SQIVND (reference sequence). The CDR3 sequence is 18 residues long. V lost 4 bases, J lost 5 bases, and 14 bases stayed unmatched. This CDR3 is CASSRWPLGQGGDNEQFF. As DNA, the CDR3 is TGTGCCAGTAGTAGGTGGCCTCTCGGACAGGGGGGCGACAATGAGCAGTTCTTC.

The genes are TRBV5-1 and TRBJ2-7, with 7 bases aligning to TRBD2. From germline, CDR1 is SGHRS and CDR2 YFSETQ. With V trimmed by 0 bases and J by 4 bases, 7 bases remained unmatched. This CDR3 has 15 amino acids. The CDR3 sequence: CASSLDGGGSYEQYF. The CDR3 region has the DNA TGCGCCAGCAGCTTGGATGGCGGGGGTTCATACGAGCAGTACTTC.

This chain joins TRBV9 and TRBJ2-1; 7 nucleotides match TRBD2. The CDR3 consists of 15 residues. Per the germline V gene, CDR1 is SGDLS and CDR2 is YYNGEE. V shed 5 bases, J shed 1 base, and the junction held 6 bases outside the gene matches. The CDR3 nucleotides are TGTGCCAGCAGTAAGCGGGGTGATTCCTACAATGAGCAGTTCTTC. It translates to CASSKRGDSYNEQFF.

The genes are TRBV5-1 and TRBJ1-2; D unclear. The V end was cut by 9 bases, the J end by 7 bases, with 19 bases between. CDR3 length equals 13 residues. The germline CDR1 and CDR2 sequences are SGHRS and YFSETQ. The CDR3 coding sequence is TGCGCCACCACAGTAGTTCCAGATAGTGGCTACACCTTC. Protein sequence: CATTVVPDSGYTF.

CDR3 protein: CASSLGQGEEKLFF. CDR3 nucleotides: TGTGCCAGCAGCTTAGGACAGGGGGAAGAAAAACTGTTTTTT. The chain couples TRBV11-2 to TRBJ1-4, with 9 positions matching TRBD1. Germline loops: CDR1 SGHAT, CDR2 FQNNGV. J was trimmed by 8 bases and V by 1 base; bases with no gene match: 2. There are 14 residues in the CDR3.

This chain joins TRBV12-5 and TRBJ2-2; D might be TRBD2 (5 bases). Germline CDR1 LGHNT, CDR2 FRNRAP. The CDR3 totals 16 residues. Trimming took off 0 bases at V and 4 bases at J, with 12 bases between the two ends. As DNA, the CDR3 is TGTGCTAGTGGTTTGGTACTAGATTTTTCCACCGGGGAGCTGTTTTTT. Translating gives CASGLVLDFSTGELFF. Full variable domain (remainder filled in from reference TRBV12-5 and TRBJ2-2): DARVTQTPRHKVTEMGQEVTMRCQPILGHNTVFWYRQTMMQGLELLAYFRNRAPLDDSGMPKDRFSAEMPDATLATLKIQPSEPRDSAVYFCASGLVLDFSTGELFFGEGSRLTVL.